The present T cell receptor beta chain was sequenced within a study of blood T cell repertoires in COVID-19. The overall study: Whether acute or convalescent, the COVID-19 samples came from the United States, Italy and Spain. T cells, B-cell-depleted T cells, or PBMCs provided the cDNA or gDNA that served as material.

Trimming removed 1 base from V and 3 bases from J, with 7 bases in between. The CDR3 loop spans 15 amino acids. The germline gives CDR1 SGHVS, CDR2 FQNEAQ. As handled by the study authors: By means of reference gene primer amplification, nucleated cell counts were estimated. Sequencing was performed with immunoSEQ multiplex PCR; in TCRdb, only in-frame clones are kept and a portion is missing. V, J and clone size were drawn from that table, and D and trimming were deduced from the DNA. This table has roughly 280,000 clones, approximately 89% appearing once. Input material: PBMCs or T cells enriched from blood (not recorded which). The receptor's source is a woman aged 55-69 years who had recovered from COVID-19. V is TRBV7-8 and J is TRBJ1-6; D not resolved. CDR3 nucleotides: TGTGCCAGCAGCTTAGACAGACACTATAATTCACCCCTCCACTTT. The encoded protein is CASSLDRHYNSPLHF.